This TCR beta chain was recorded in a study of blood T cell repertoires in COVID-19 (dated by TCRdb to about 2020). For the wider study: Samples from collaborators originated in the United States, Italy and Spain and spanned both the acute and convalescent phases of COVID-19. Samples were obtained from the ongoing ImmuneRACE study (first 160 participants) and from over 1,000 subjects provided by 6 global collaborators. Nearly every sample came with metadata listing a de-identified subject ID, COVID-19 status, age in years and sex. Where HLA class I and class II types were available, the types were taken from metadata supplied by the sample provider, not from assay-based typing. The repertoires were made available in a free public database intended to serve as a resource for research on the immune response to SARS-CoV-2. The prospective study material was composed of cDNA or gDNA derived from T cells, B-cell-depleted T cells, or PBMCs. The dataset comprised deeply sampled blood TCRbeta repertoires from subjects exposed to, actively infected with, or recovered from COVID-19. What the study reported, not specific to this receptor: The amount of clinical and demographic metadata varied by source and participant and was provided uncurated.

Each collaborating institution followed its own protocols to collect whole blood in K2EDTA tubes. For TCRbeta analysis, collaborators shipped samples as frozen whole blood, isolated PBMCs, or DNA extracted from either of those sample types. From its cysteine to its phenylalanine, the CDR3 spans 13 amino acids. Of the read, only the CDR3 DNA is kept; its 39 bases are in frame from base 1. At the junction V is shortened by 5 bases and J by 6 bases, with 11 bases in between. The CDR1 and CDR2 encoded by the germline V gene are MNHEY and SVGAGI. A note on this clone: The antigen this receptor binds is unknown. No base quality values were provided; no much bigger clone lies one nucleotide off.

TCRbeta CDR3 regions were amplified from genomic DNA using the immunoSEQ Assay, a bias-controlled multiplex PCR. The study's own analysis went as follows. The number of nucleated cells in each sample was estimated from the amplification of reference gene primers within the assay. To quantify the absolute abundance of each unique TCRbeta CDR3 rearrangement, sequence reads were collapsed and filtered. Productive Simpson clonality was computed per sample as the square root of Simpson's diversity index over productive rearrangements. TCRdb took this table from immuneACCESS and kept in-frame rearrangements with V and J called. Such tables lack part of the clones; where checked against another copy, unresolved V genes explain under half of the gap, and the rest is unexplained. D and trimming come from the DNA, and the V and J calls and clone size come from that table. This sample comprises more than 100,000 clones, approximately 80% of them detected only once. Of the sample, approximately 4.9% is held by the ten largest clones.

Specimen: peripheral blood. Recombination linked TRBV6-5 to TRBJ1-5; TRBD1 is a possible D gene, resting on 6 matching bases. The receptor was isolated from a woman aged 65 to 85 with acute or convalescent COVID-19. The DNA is TGTGCCAGCAGTACACTCAGGGGTCAGCCCCAGCATTTT. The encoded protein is CASSTLRGQPQHF.